This T cell receptor (beta chain) was sequenced in a study of blood T cell repertoires in COVID-19. Study summary: Acute-phase and convalescent COVID-19 samples originated in the United States, Italy and Spain. Sample material is recorded as cDNA or gDNA derived from T cells, B-cell-depleted T cells, or PBMCs.

Trimming left V 4 bases short and J 6 bases short, with 8 bases between. The germline V gene has CDR1 SGHKS and CDR2 YYEKEE (reference sequence). The CDR3 length is 13 residues. Original analysis: Nucleated cell counts were estimated from reference gene primer amplification. Here immunoSEQ multiplex PCR was the method, and the copy in TCRdb shows in-frame clones only, minus some. That table gives V, J and clone size, and the DNA gave D and trimming. The sample contains about 110,000 clones, about four fifths of which appear only once. The chain couples TRBV5-5 to TRBJ1-6, with a tentative D call TRBD1 (6 bases). The TCR sequence derives from a woman between 70 and 85 years old with acute or convalescent COVID-19. The specimen sequenced was peripheral blood. CDR3 in amino acids: CASSTDSNSPLHF. DNA for the CDR3: TGTGCCAGCAGCACGGACAGTAATTCACCCCTCCACTTT.